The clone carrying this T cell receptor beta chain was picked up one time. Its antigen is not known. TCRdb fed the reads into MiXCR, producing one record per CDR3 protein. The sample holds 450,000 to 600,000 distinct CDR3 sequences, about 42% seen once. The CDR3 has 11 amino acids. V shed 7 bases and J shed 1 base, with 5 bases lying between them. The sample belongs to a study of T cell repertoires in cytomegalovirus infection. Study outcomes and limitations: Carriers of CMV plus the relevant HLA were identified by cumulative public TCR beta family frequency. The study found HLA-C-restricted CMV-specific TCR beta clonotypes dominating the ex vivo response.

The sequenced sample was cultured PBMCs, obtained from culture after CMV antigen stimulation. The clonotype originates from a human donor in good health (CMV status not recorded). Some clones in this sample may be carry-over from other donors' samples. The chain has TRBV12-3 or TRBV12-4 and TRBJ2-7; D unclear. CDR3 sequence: CASKKSYEQYF. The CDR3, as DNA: TGTGCCAGCAAGAAGTCCTACGAGCAGTACTTC.